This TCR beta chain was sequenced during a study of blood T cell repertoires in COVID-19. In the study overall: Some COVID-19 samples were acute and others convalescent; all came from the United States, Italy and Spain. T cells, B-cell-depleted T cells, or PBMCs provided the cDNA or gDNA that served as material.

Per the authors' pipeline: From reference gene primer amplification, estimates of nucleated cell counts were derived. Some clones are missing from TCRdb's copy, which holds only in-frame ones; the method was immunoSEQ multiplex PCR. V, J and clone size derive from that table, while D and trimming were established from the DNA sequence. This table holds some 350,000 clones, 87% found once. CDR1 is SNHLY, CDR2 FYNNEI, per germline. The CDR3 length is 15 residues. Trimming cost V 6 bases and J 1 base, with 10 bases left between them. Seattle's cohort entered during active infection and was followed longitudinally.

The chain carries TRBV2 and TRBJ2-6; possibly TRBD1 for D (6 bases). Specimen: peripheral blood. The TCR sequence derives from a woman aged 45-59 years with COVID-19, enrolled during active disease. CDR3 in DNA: TGTGCCAGCAGGCTTGGACAGTCTGGGGCCAACGTCCTGACTTTC. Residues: CASRLGQSGANVLTF.